Listed below are T cell receptor beta chains from one sample, sequenced in a study of blood T cell repertoires in COVID-19. Using immunoSEQ multiplex PCR, the repertoire was profiled, and TCRdb retains in-frame clones only, with some absent. The table shows about 110,000 clones, with approximately 81% occurring only once. Sequencing was performed on peripheral blood. The receptors originated from a human donor in a cohort sampled during active COVID-19. CDR3s include the opening cysteine and the closing phenylalanine or tryptophan. A D gene is named only where the DNA matches it firmly. Expanded clones are given a class, and other clones once, few, many or no size at all.

cdr3_aa cdr3_nt clone_size v_call d_call j_call
CASSLGSYNEQFF TGTGCCAGCAGTTTGGGGAGTTACAATGAGCAGTTCTTC - TRBV12-3/TRBV12-4 - TRBJ2-1
CASSDLLAGGLETQYF TGTGCCAGCAGTGATCTACTAGCGGGAGGTTTAGAGACCCAGTACTTC few TRBV25-1 TRBD2 TRBJ2-5
CASSRQGVLNTEAFF TGTGCCAGCAGTAGACAGGGGGTACTGAACACTGAAGCTTTCTTT - TRBV5-4 TRBD1 TRBJ1-1
CASSSPGLADYNEQFF TGTGCCAGCAGTTCTCCGGGACTAGCGGATTACAATGAGCAGTTCTTC - TRBV28 TRBD2 TRBJ2-1
CASIEGRGNTEAFF TGTGCCAGCATCGAAGGACGGGGGAACACTGAAGCTTTCTTT - TRBV7-2 - TRBJ1-1
CASSPHAGTGGGETQYF TGCGCCAGCAGCCCGCACGCCGGGACAGGGGGCGGTGAGACCCAGTACTTC - TRBV5-1 TRBD1 TRBJ2-5
CASSPGDANTGELFF TGTGCCAGCTCACCAGGAGACGCGAACACCGGGGAGCTGTTTTTT - TRBV18 - TRBJ2-2
CASSQERGQPQHF TGCGCCAGCAGCCAAGAGAGGGGGCAGCCCCAGCATTTT - TRBV4-3 - TRBJ1-5
CASSLRQGASYNEQFF TGCGCCAGCAGCTTGAGACAGGGGGCTTCCTACAATGAGCAGTTCTTC - TRBV5-1 TRBD1 TRBJ2-1
CATRTGANTGELFF TGTGCCACCAGGACAGGGGCGAACACCGGGGAGCTGTTTTTT - TRBV28 TRBD1 TRBJ2-2
CASSVLRSEQYF TGTGCCAGCAGTGTACTAAGGTCCGAGCAGTACTTC few TRBV2 - TRBJ2-7
CASSAGLSTDTQYF TGTGCCAGCAGTGCCGGACTGTCCACAGATACGCAGTATTTT - TRBV6-2/TRBV6-3 - TRBJ2-3
CASSVGQGSYGYTF TGCGCCAGCAGCGTCGGGCAGGGAAGCTATGGCTACACCTTC few TRBV5-1 - TRBJ1-2
CASSQGQLKTGELFF TGTGCCAGCAGCCAGGGACAGTTAAAAACCGGGGAGCTGTTTTTT - TRBV3-1/TRBV3-2 TRBD1 TRBJ2-2
CASTGVYNEQFF TGTGCCAGCACCGGGGTTTACAATGAGCAGTTCTTC - TRBV28 - TRBJ2-1
CASSQEVAGGLRDRFF TGCGCCAGCAGCCAAGAAGTAGCGGGAGGCCTCCGTGATAGGTTCTTC - TRBV4-3 TRBD2 TRBJ2-1
CASSDPGGETQYF TGTGCCAGCAGTGACCCCGGGGGGGAGACCCAGTACTTC few TRBV2 TRBD2 TRBJ2-5
CASSPVGSPNNEQFF TGTGCCAGCTCACCTGTCGGGAGCCCTAACAATGAGCAGTTCTTC - TRBV18 - TRBJ2-1
CASSSRRGLDTEAFF TGTGCCAGCAGTTCCCGACGGGGGTTGGACACTGAAGCTTTCTTT - TRBV6-6 - TRBJ1-1
CASSQTEGNTEAFF TGCGCCAGCAGCCAAACGGAGGGAAACACTGAAGCTTTCTTT - TRBV5-1 - TRBJ1-1
CASNQQGAIYGYTF TGTGCCAGCAACCAACAGGGGGCGATCTATGGCTACACCTTC - TRBV2 TRBD1 TRBJ1-2
CASSPRDQPGEPQHF TGTGCCAGCAGCCCACGGGACCAACCGGGGGAGCCCCAGCATTTT - TRBV7-8 - TRBJ1-5
CASSLASGFGYTF TGTGCCAGCAGTTTAGCGTCAGGGTTTGGCTACACCTTC - TRBV12-3/TRBV12-4 - TRBJ1-2
CASSWDRPGVTEAFF TGCGCCAGCAGCTGGGACAGACCTGGTGTCACTGAAGCTTTCTTT - TRBV5-1 TRBD1 TRBJ1-1
CASSGGLNNSPLHF TGTGCCAGTAGCGGGGGACTGAATAATTCACCCCTCCACTTT - TRBV19 - TRBJ1-6
CASSLGGGRAYNEQFF TGTGCCAGCAGCTTAGGTGGCGGGAGGGCCTACAATGAGCAGTTCTTC - TRBV7-9 TRBD2 TRBJ2-1
CASSNWNYGYTF TGTGCCAGCAGCAACTGGAACTATGGCTACACCTTC - TRBV28 - TRBJ1-2
CATSDLLSEQFF TGTGCCACCAGTGATTTGCTTTCTGAGCAGTTCTTC - TRBV24-1 - TRBJ2-1
CASSQGPRQINQPQHF TGTGCCAGCAGCCAAGGACCCCGACAGATAAATCAGCCCCAGCATTTT - TRBV3-1/TRBV3-2 - TRBJ1-5